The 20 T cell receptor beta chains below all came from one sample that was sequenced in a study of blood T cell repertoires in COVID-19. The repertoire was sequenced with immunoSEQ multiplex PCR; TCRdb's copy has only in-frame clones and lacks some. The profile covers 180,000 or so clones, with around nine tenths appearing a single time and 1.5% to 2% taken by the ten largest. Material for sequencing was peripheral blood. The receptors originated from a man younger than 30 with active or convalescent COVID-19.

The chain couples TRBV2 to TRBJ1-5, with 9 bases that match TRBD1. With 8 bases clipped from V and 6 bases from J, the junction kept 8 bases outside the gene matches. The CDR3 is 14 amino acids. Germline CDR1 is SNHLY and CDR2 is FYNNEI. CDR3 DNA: TGTGCCAGCGGGTATACAGGGGGCTCTCAGCCCCAGCATTTT. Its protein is CASGYTGGSQPQHF.

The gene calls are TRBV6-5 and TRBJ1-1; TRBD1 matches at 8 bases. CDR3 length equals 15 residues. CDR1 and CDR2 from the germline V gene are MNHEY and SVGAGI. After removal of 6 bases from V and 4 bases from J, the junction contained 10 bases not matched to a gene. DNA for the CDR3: TGTGCCAGCAGAAATACCGGGACAGGCGGCACTGAAGCTTTCTTT. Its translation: CASRNTGTGGTEAFF.

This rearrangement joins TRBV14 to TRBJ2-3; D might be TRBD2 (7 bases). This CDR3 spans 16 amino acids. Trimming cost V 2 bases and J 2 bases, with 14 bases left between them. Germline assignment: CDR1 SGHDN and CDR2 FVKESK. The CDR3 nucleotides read TGTGCCAGCAGCCAAATGGCGGGGGCGGCCACAGATACGCAGTATTTT. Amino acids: CASSQMAGAATDTQYF.

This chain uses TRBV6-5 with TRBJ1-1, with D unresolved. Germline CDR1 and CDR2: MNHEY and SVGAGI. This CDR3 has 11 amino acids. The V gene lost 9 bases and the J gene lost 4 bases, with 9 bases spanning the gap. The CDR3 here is CASSRGTEAFF. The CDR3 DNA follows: TGTGCCAGTTCGCGGGGCACTGAAGCTTTCTTT.

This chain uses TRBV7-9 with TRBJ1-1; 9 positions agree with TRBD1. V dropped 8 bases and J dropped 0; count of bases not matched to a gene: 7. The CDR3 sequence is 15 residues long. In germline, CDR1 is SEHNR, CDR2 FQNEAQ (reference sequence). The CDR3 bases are TGTGCCAGCGCCCGGGACAGGGTCATGAACACTGAAGCTTTCTTT. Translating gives CASARDRVMNTEAFF. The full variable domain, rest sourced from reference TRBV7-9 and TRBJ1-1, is DTGVSQNPRHKITKRGQNVTFRCDPISEHNRLYWYRQTLGQGPEFLTYFQNEAQLEKSRLLSDRFSAERPKGSFSTLEIQRTEQGDSAMYLCASARDRVMNTEAFFGQGTRLTVV.

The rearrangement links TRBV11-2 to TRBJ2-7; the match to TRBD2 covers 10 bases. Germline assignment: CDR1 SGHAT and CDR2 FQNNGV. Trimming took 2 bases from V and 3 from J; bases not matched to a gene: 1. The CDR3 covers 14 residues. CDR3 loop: CASSLTSGNYEQYF. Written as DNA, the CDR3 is TGTGCCAGCAGCTTAACTAGCGGGAACTACGAGCAGTACTTC.

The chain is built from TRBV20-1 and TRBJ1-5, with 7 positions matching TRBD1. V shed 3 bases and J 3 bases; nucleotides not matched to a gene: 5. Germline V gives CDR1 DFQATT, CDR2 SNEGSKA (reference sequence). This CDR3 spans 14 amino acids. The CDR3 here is CSASLGTDNQPQHF. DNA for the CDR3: TGCAGTGCTAGTTTGGGGACAGACAATCAGCCCCAGCATTTT.

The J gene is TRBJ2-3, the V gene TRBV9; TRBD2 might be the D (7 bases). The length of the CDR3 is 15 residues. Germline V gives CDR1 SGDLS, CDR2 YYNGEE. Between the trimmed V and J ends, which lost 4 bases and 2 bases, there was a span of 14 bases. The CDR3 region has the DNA TGTGCCAGCAGCCAACTGGGGGGGCCCACAGATACGCAGTATTTT. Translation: CASSQLGGPTDTQYF.

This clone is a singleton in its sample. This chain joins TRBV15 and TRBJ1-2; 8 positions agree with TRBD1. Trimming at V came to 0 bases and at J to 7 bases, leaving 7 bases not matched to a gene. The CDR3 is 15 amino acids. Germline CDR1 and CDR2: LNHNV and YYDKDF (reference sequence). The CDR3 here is CATSRDSQGGGGYTF. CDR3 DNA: TGTGCCACCAGCAGAGATTCACAGGGGGGAGGTGGCTACACCTTC.

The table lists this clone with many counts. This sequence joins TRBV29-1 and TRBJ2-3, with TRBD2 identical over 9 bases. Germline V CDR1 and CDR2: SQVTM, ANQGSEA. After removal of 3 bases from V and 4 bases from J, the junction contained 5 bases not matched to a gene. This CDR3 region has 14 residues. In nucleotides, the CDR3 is TGCAGCGTTGAGGGCGGGGGGGCAGCAGATACGCAGTATTTT. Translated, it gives CSVEGGGAADTQYF.

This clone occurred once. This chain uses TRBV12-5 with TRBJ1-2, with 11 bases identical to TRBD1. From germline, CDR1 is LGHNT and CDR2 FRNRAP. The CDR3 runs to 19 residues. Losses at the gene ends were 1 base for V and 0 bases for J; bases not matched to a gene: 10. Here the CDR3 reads CASGLAPGTGGLANYGYTF. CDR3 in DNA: TGTGCTAGTGGTTTGGCCCCCGGGACAGGGGGTTTAGCTAACTATGGCTACACCTTC.

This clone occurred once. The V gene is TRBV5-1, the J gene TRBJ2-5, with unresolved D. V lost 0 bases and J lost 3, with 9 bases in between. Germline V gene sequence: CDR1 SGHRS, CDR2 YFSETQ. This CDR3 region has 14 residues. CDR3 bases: TGCGCCAGCAGCTTGGATTTAGTAGAAGAGACCCAGTACTTC. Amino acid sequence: CASSLDLVEETQYF.

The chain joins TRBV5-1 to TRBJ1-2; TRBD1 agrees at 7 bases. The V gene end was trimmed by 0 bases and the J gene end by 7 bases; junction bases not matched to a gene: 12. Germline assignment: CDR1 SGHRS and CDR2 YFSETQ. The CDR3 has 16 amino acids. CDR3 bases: TGCGCCAGCAGCTTGGCCCCCATTGGGAACAGGGGTGGCTACACCTTC. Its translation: CASSLAPIGNRGGYTF.

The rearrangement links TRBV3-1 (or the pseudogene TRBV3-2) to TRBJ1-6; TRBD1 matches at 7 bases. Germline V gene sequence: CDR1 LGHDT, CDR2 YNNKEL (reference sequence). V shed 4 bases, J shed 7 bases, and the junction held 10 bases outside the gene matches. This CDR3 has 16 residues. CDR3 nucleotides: TGTGCCAGCAGCCCAGCCCCGGGACAGCAGAATTCACCCCTCCACTTT. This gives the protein CASSPAPGQQNSPLHF.

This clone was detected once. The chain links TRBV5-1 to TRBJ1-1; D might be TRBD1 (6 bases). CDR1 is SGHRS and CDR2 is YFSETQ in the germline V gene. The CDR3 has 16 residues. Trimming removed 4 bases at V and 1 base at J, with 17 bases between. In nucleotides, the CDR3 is TGCGCCAGCAGCCCGGGACACTCCATGGGGAACACTGAAGCTTTCTTT. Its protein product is CASSPGHSMGNTEAFF.

CDR3 DNA: TGTGCCAGCAGTGTGGCAGGGGGTAGCAATCAGCCCCAGCATTTT. Its protein product is CASSVAGGSNQPQHF. The chain employs TRBV2 and TRBJ1-5, with TRBD1 identical over 7 bases. The length of the CDR3 is 15 residues. Germline trimming cut 4 bases from V and 0 bases from J; bases unmatched to any gene: 3. Germline lookup yields CDR1 SNHLY and CDR2 FYNNEI.

The CDR3 region is CASSQAFSTSGGGEQFF. The CDR3 DNA reads TGCGCCAGCAGCCAAGCGTTCTCGACTAGCGGGGGTGGTGAGCAGTTCTTC. The V and J genes are TRBV4-1 and TRBJ2-1; 12 bases agree with TRBD2. With 1 base clipped from V and 9 bases from J, the junction kept 10 bases outside the gene matches. The CDR3 spans 17 residues. Looked up from germline, CDR1 is MGHRA and CDR2 is YSYEKL.

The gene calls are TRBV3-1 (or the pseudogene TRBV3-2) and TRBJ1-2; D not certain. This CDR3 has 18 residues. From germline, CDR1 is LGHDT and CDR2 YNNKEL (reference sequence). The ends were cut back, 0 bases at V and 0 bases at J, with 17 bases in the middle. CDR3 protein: CASSQDLPTGSPNYGYTF. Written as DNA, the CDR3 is TGTGCCAGCAGCCAAGACCTCCCGACCGGGTCCCCTAACTATGGCTACACCTTC.

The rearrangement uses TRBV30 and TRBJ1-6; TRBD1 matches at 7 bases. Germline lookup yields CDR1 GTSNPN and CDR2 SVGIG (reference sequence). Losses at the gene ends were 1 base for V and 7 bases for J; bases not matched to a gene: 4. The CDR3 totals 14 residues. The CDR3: CAWSGGTVNSPLHF. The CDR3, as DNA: TGTGCCTGGAGTGGAGGGACAGTAAATTCACCCCTCCACTTT.

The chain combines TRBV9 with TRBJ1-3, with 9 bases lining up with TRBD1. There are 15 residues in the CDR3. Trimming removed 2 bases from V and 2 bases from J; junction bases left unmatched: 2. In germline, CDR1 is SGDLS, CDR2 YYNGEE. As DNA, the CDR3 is TGTGCCAGCAGCGTCGGGACAGGGACTGGAAACACCATATATTTT. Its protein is CASSVGTGTGNTIYF.